Following are 28 T cell receptor beta chains from one sample sequenced in a study of CD8 T cells in ankylosing spondylitis. A single record per CDR3 protein comes from TCRdb applying MiXCR to the 5' RACE reads. The profile shows about 360,000 distinct CDR3 sequences, 20% of them singletons. The specimen was blood, either unsorted or a sorted T cell fraction (not recorded which). The receptor source for this set is a male donor with ankylosing spondylitis or in good health (not recorded which).

A few counts support this clonotype. The chain recombines TRBV12-3 or TRBV12-4 with TRBJ1-1; D unresolved. The CDR3 has 14 residues. V lost 6 bases and J 6 bases, leaving 17 bases between the germline ends. The chain's CDR3 is CASSSTESGAEAFF. The CDR3 DNA follows: TGTGCCAGCAGCTCGACCGAGAGTGGGGCTGAAGCTTTCTTT.

The chain links TRBV3-1 to TRBJ1-6; D is unresolved. There are 12 residues in the CDR3. Germline CDR1 LGHDT, CDR2 YNNKEL (reference sequence). Trimming cost V 3 bases and J 10 bases, with 7 bases left between them. The DNA of the CDR3 is TGTGCCAGCAGCCAGGGGTTCTCACCCCTCCACTTT. This sequence encodes CASSQGFSPLHF. Together with reference TRBV3-1 and TRBJ1-6, the CDR3 gives the full variable domain: DTAVSQTPKYLVTQMGNDKSIKCEQNLGHDTMYWYKQDSKKFLKIMFSYNNKELIINETVPNRFSPKSPDKAHLNLHINSLELGDSAVYFCASSQGFSPLHFGNGTRLTVT.

This clonotype came up a few times. This chain connects TRBV29-1 to TRBJ2-1, with D possibly TRBD2 on 6 matching bases. Per germline, CDR1 SQVTM and CDR2 ANQGSEA. V was clipped by 5 bases and J by 7 bases, with 27 bases between them. The CDR3 has 17 residues. The CDR3 DNA reads as TGCAGCGTTATTGGGGGGTGGGGAGCCGGAGTGGGGAATGAGCAGTTCTTC. This translates into CSVIGGWGAGVGNEQFF.

This chain connects TRBV5-1 to TRBJ1-6, with 7 bases lining up with TRBD1. The V and J ends lost 4 bases and 13 bases, in that order; junction bases with no gene match: 14. CDR1 and CDR2 (germline): SGHRS, YFSETQ. The CDR3 sequence is 15 residues long. The CDR3 coding sequence is TGCGCCAGCAGCCCCTCTACAGGGGCCCTTTCCCCCCTCCACTTT. It translates to CASSPSTGALSPLHF.

This clonotype has just a few counts. This chain connects TRBV10-3 to TRBJ2-1; TRBD2 is a possible D gene (5 bases). Trimming pared 9 bases from V and 5 bases from J, leaving 5 bases between. This CDR3 is built from 10 residues. CDR1 and CDR2 (germline): ENHRY, SYGVKD. The DNA for the CDR3 is TGTGCCATGGGAGACAATGAGCAGTTCTTC. It encodes CAMGDNEQFF.

There are a few counts of this clonotype. The chain uses TRBV6-5 and TRBJ1-5; the D gene is possibly TRBD1 (5 bases). The CDR3 consists of 14 residues. Trimming cost V 2 bases and J 6 bases, with 11 bases left between them. Germline V gives CDR1 MNHEY, CDR2 SVGAGI. CDR3 in amino acids: CASSYGSGLQPQHF. The CDR3 bases are TGTGCCAGCAGTTACGGCTCAGGGCTTCAGCCCCAGCATTTT.

This clonotype was observed a handful of times. J is TRBJ2-7 and V is TRBV29-1, with 10 positions matching TRBD1. CDR1 is SQVTM and CDR2 is ANQGSEA in the germline V gene. The CDR3 runs to 14 residues. V was clipped by 7 bases and J by 0 bases; unmatched bases: 6. The CDR3 region is CSAAGTGVSYEQYF. CDR3 coding DNA: TGCAGCGCCGCCGGGACAGGGGTCTCCTACGAGCAGTACTTC.

This clonotype has more than one count but fewer than ten. This chain uses TRBV5-6 with TRBJ2-5, with D unclear. The V gene lost 0 bases and the J gene lost 2 bases, with 11 bases spanning the gap. This CDR3 has 15 residues. Germline-derived CDR1 and CDR2 are SGHDT and YYEEEE. CDR3 protein: CASSLEVDSQETQYF. In DNA form, the CDR3 reads TGTGCCAGCAGCTTGGAGGTGGATAGTCAAGAGACCCAGTACTTC.

This clonotype occurred a few times. CDR3 region: CASSPKVLAGQGYTF. The CDR3 DNA is TGTGCCAGCAGCCCAAAGGTGTTGGCAGGTCAGGGCTACACCTTC. The V gene is TRBV12-3 or TRBV12-4, the J gene TRBJ1-2, with D unclear. V gave up 6 bases and J gave up 8 bases, with 22 bases separating them. This CDR3 is built from 15 residues.

This clonotype has more than one count but fewer than ten. This chain joins TRBV12-3 or TRBV12-4 and TRBJ2-1; D might be TRBD1 or TRBD2, each matching 6 bases. The V gene lost 7 bases and the J gene lost 5 bases, with 18 bases spanning the gap. The CDR3 sequence is 15 residues long. CDR3 residues: CASTPGAIGNNEQFF. The CDR3 coding sequence is TGTGCCAGCACACCGGGGGCTATAGGGAACAATGAGCAGTTCTTC.

This clonotype was seen only a few times. The chain couples TRBV20-1 to TRBJ2-6, with D perhaps matching TRBD1 or TRBD2 (5 bases each). This CDR3 spans 15 amino acids. Germline V gene sequence: CDR1 DFQATT, CDR2 SNEGSKA (reference sequence). Trimming removed 3 bases from V and 0 bases from J, with 9 bases in between. The CDR3 DNA follows: TGCAGTGCTAGTGGGGACGCCTCTGGGGCCAACGTCCTGACTTTC. Its translation is CSASGDASGANVLTF.

This chain joins TRBV20-1 and TRBJ2-7, with 8 bases lining up with TRBD2. CDR3 length: 13 amino acids. Trimming cost V 3 bases and J 3 bases; bases outside gene matches: 4. The germline gives CDR1 DFQATT, CDR2 SNEGSKA (reference sequence). CDR3 sequence: CSARSGGVYEQYF. The CDR3 DNA reads as TGCAGTGCTAGGTCGGGGGGGGTCTACGAGCAGTACTTC.

This clonotype was seen a handful of times. V and J are TRBV4-2 and TRBJ2-5, with a weak D call TRBD2 (6 bases). V was shortened by 2 bases and J by 1 base, with 14 bases between the two germline ends. CDR1 is LGHNA, CDR2 YNFKEQ, per germline. The CDR3 runs to 16 residues. DNA of the CDR3: TGTGCCAGCAGCCAACTACTAGCAGCCGGCCAAGAGACCCAGTACTTC. Its protein is CASSQLLAAGQETQYF.

This chain connects TRBV29-1 to TRBJ1-1; D might be TRBD1 (6 bases). V shed 3 bases and J shed 3 bases, with 17 bases lying between them. This CDR3 comprises 15 residues. Germline loops: CDR1 SQVTM, CDR2 ANQGSEA. CDR3 residues: CSVDEGGGADTEAFF. CDR3 nucleotides: TGCAGCGTTGATGAGGGGGGGGGCGCGGACACTGAAGCTTTCTTT.

The chain has TRBV2 and TRBJ2-5, with a weak D call TRBD2 (6 bases). The CDR3 covers 16 residues. Germline V gene sequence: CDR1 SNHLY, CDR2 FYNNEI. V lost 3 bases to trimming and J lost 3 bases, with 17 bases between them. This chain's CDR3 is CASSDSGIGGEETQYF. The CDR3 DNA sequence: TGTGCCAGCAGTGATTCCGGGATTGGAGGGGAAGAGACCCAGTACTTC.

This clonotype appeared a few times. This chain connects TRBV25-1 to TRBJ2-1, with D possibly being TRBD2 (5 bases). Germline CDR1 reads MGHDK; CDR2 reads SYGVNS. This CDR3 is built from 15 residues. V gave up 1 base and J gave up 9 bases, with 16 bases separating them. For the CDR3, the DNA is TGTGCCAGCAGTGAATTCGAGGGAGTTGGTGGTGAGCAGTTCTTC. Amino acids: CASSEFEGVGGEQFF.

J is TRBJ2-7 and V is TRBV6-1; D gene unclear. The CDR3 length is 15 residues. Germline CDR1 and CDR2: MNHNS and SASEGT. The V and J ends lost 6 bases and 4 bases respectively, with 19 bases between them. The CDR3 sequence: CASRRPEGSNYEQYF. The CDR3 DNA is TGTGCCAGCAGACGACCGGAAGGATCGAATTACGAGCAGTACTTC.

A few counts support this clonotype. V usage is TRBV6-1 and J usage is TRBJ2-1; the D is unclear. The V gene lost 6 bases and the J gene lost 5 bases, with 14 bases spanning the gap. In germline, CDR1 is MNHNS, CDR2 SASEGT. The length of the CDR3 is 14 residues. The CDR3 spells CASSPLKYNNEQFF. CDR3 in DNA: TGTGCCAGCAGCCCCTTGAAATATAACAATGAGCAGTTCTTC.

The rearrangement joins TRBV11-2 to TRBJ1-1; no reliable D call. The CDR3 extends over 13 amino acids. Germline V gene data show CDR1 as SGHAT and CDR2 as FQNNGV. V lost 1 base to trimming and J lost 8 bases, with 11 bases between them. The CDR3 is CASSLARDGEAFF. CDR3 sequence (DNA): TGTGCCAGCAGCTTAGCCAGAGACGGGGAAGCTTTCTTT.

The rearrangement uses TRBV30 and TRBJ2-1, with 9 bases identical to TRBD2. CDR3 length: 16 amino acids. Germline V lookup: CDR1 GTSNPN, CDR2 SVGIG (reference sequence). Losses at the gene ends were 0 bases for V and 7 bases for J; bases not matched to a gene: 10. This CDR3 is CAWSVGAGGPKNEQFF. The CDR3 coding sequence is TGTGCCTGGAGTGTAGGTGCGGGGGGGCCTAAGAATGAGCAGTTCTTC.

The V call is TRBV15, the J call TRBJ2-3; D is perhaps TRBD1 (8 bases). The ends were cut back, 3 bases at V and 6 bases at J, with 28 bases in the middle. Germline V gene data show CDR1 as LNHNV and CDR2 as YYDKDF (reference sequence). The CDR3 runs 19 residues. The CDR3 DNA follows: TGTGCCACCAGCAGCCCTACCTCCAGCGGGACAGGACAAACTGATACGCAGTATTTT. Translated, it gives CATSSPTSSGTGQTDTQYF.

The table lists this clonotype with a few counts. The chain uses TRBV4-1 and TRBJ1-6, with D hard to call. The V gene's germline CDR1 is MGHRA and CDR2 YSYEKL. V was pared by 1 base and J by 10 bases, with 8 bases between. The CDR3 runs to 13 residues. The CDR3 loop reads CASSQVPESPLHF. The CDR3 DNA sequence: TGCGCCAGCAGCCAAGTTCCGGAATCACCCCTCCACTTT.

The sample holds a few counts of this clonotype. The gene calls are TRBV12-3 or TRBV12-4 and TRBJ2-2; TRBD2 matches at 10 bases. The junction had 3 bases not matched to a gene; V was cut back by 2 bases and J by 6 bases. This CDR3 is 15 amino acids long. As DNA, the CDR3 is TGTGCCAGCAGTTTACTAGCGGGGGCCGCCGGGGAGCTGTTTTTT. Residues: CASSLLAGAAGELFF.

This clonotype was seen only a few times. The chain couples TRBV29-1 to TRBJ1-2; possibly TRBD1 for D (5 bases). CDR3 length: 12 residues. CDR1 is SQVTM, CDR2 ANQGSEA, per germline. Trimming left V 6 bases short and J 1 base short, with 9 bases between. The chain's CDR3 is CSVRQLNYGYTF. CDR3 DNA sequence: TGCAGCGTAAGACAGCTTAACTATGGCTACACCTTC.

The gene calls are TRBV9 and TRBJ2-3, with D possibly TRBD2 on 5 matching bases. CDR1 is SGDLS and CDR2 is YYNGEE in the germline V gene. V was cut by 3 bases and J by 6 bases, with 11 bases left in between. The CDR3 runs to 13 residues. CDR3: CASSEAGEDTQYF. In DNA form, the CDR3 reads TGTGCCAGCAGCGAGGCCGGGGAGGATACGCAGTATTTT.

This clonotype was seen more than once but under ten times. CDR3 residues: CASLLQGPADTQYF. The CDR3 DNA reads as TGCGCCAGTCTTTTACAGGGTCCAGCAGATACGCAGTATTTT. The chain recombines TRBV5-1 with TRBJ2-3; D may be TRBD1 (6 bases). Germline assignment: CDR1 SGHRS and CDR2 YFSETQ. CDR3 length: 14 residues. The V gene lost 8 bases and the J gene lost 4 bases, with 17 bases spanning the gap.

This clonotype was seen ten or more times. V and J are TRBV7-9 and TRBJ2-1; D is unclear. This CDR3 comprises 15 residues. V shed 1 base and J shed 0 bases, with 7 bases lying between them. CDR1 is SEHNR and CDR2 is FQNEAQ in the germline V gene (reference sequence). The CDR3 bases are TGTGCCAGCAGCTTAGAGGTAGTCTCCTACAATGAGCAGTTCTTC. Translation gives CASSLEVVSYNEQFF.

This clonotype was recorded a few times. The chain recombines TRBV6-5 with TRBJ2-1; 8 bases line up with TRBD2. V lost 1 base and J lost 8; bases outside the gene matches: 7. The germline gives CDR1 MNHEY, CDR2 SVGAGI. The CDR3 consists of 15 residues. The DNA for the CDR3 is TGTGCCAGCAGTTACTTCGGGGGGGCCGGTGATGAGCAGTTCTTC. It specifies CASSYFGGAGDEQFF.